This TCR beta chain was obtained from a study of cytomegalovirus exposure and HLA in healthy donors. Study-level points and caveats: HLA restriction was apparent for most CMV-associated TCR beta chains in a later analysis. The study put 150 to 200 TCR beta chains on its list as cytomegalovirus-associated.

Per germline, CDR1 SEHNR and CDR2 FQNEAQ (reference sequence). The CDR3 runs to 15 residues. V was shortened by 3 bases and J by 1 base, with 10 bases between the two germline ends. With respect to this clone: The antigen is unknown.

Healthy bone marrow donors supplied every sample. The PCR contained 60 Vbeta and 13 Jbeta primers. The table came from immunoSEQ multiplex PCR; TCRdb's copy has only in-frame clones and leaves some out. The table lists tens of thousands of clones. The chain is built from TRBV7-9 and TRBJ1-5, with a tentative D call TRBD1 (5 bases). The source is a woman between 18 and 29 years old in good health and CMV-seronegative. The source material was PBMCs. The CDR3 loop reads CASSLGRLSNQPQHF. The CDR3 DNA sequence: TGTGCCAGCAGCTTGGGGCGGCTCAGCAATCAGCCCCAGCATTTT.